This TCR beta chain was sequenced during a study of shared clonotypes between healthy human individuals. Profiled with immunoSEQ multiplex PCR; TCRdb holds only in-frame clones, not every one. Here the sample spans more than 1.2 million clones, about 98.5% being singletons. CDR1 is DFQATT, CDR2 SNEGSKA, per germline (reference sequence). The CDR3 sequence is 11 residues long. V lost 0 bases and J lost 14, with 11 bases in between. The rearrangement joins TRBV20-1 to TRBJ2-1; D remains unclear. This TCR was recovered from a man aged 30-40 years in good health. Sequencing was done on a sample of naive CD4+ T cells sorted from blood. Subset noted: CD45RA+ positively selected. CDR3 sequence reads: CSARDRQHEFF. CDR3 in DNA: TGCAGTGCTAGAGATCGCCAGCACGAGTTCTTC.